One and the same sample provided the 18 T cell receptor beta chains below, sequenced in a study of T-cell reconstitution after alpha-beta-depleted transplantation in children. Preparing the TCRbeta library involved the use of unique molecular identifiers. TCRdb redid the calling of the PCR reads with MiXCR, one entry per CDR3 protein. The sample shows fewer than 400,000 distinct CDR3 sequences, approximately 23% of them seen only once. The sample was PBMCs, mostly from graft donor cells, taken 180 days after TCRalphabeta/CD19-depleted stem cell transplant. All receptors derive from a male patient aged 10 to 17 who had a stem cell transplant for acute lymphoblastic leukemia, so the T cells may come from the graft donor.

The chain links TRBV5-1 to TRBJ1-1; 11 nucleotides line up with TRBD1. The CDR3 runs 16 residues. Germline values: CDR1 SGHRS, CDR2 YFSETQ. The ends lost 4 bases at V and 6 bases at J; junction bases unmatched: 11. The chain's CDR3 is CASSHGQGAIFAEAFF. CDR3 nucleotides: TGCGCCAGCAGCCATGGACAGGGGGCGATTTTCGCTGAAGCTTTCTTT.

In this sample, this clonotype turned up a few times. CDR3 protein: CASSLDRRETQYF. The CDR3 DNA reads TGTGCCAGCAGCTTAGACAGGAGGGAGACCCAGTACTTC. The V and J genes are TRBV7-6 and TRBJ2-5, with D perhaps being TRBD1 or TRBD2 (5 bases each). Trimming removed 1 base at V and 5 bases at J, with 8 bases between. This CDR3 is 13 amino acids long. Germline V gene data show CDR1 as SGHVS and CDR2 as FNYEAQ.

V and J are TRBV4-1 and TRBJ2-7, with D unresolved. The length of the CDR3 is 17 residues. V was trimmed by 3 bases and J by 0 bases, leaving 18 bases between them. Germline CDR1 is MGHRA and CDR2 is YSYEKL. CDR3 DNA: TGCGCCAGCAGCCACCCCAAGGGTGGTAGGAACTCCTACGAGCAGTACTTC. As protein: CASSHPKGGRNSYEQYF.

CDR3 amino acids: CASSKAKGNTGELFF. CDR3 nucleotides: TGTGCCAGCAGCAAAGCGAAGGGCAACACCGGGGAGCTGTTTTTT. This chain uses TRBV21-1 with TRBJ2-2; the table's D gene call, TRBD2, was not cross checked with the DNA. TRBV21-1 has pseudogene status. This CDR3 has 15 amino acids.

This clonotype was seen more than once but under ten times. The chain carries TRBV6-1 and TRBJ2-2; possible D gene TRBD2, 5 bases. CDR1 is MNHNS and CDR2 is SASEGT in the germline V gene. This CDR3 has 15 residues. The V end lost 2 bases, the J end lost 2 bases, and 9 bases lay between the germline ends. The CDR3 spells CASSEWETNTGELFF. In DNA, the CDR3 is TGTGCCAGCAGTGAATGGGAGACAAACACCGGGGAGCTGTTTTTT.

In this sample, this clonotype turned up many times. The rearrangement joins TRBV7-7 to TRBJ2-1, with 11 bases aligning to TRBD2. V lost 6 bases, J lost 7 bases, and 5 bases stayed unmatched. This CDR3 spans 14 amino acids. CDR1 and CDR2 from the germline V gene are SSHAT and FNYEAQ (reference sequence). The CDR3 sequence is CASSTGTSGNEQFF. In nucleotides, the CDR3 is TGTGCCAGCAGTACCGGGACTAGCGGTAATGAGCAGTTCTTC.

The chain has TRBV21-1 and TRBJ1-2. TRBV21-1 represents a pseudogene. CDR3 length equals 14 residues. The CDR3 sequence: CASSKPVLDYGYTF. CDR3 nucleotide sequence: TGTGCCAGCAGCAAACCGGTGCTTGACTATGGCTACACCTTC.

The chain combines TRBV4-2 with TRBJ2-7; D is perhaps TRBD1 or TRBD2 (6 bases each). V lost 3 bases and J lost 7, with 19 bases in between. The CDR3 contains 15 residues. Germline loops: CDR1 LGHNA, CDR2 YNFKEQ. CDR3 DNA: TGTGCCAGCAGCCATAACGTAATCGGGGGCCGGGAGCAGTACTTC. Translated: CASSHNVIGGREQYF.

This rearrangement joins TRBV11-2 to TRBJ2-3, with 10 bases fitting TRBD2. V shed 5 bases, J shed 3 bases, and the junction held 5 bases outside the gene matches. Germline V gene lookup returns CDR1 SGHAT and CDR2 FQNNGV. The CDR3 runs 15 residues. The CDR3 region has the DNA TGTGCCAGCAGCCGTAGCGGGAGGCCGACAGATACGCAGTATTTT. Translating it yields CASSRSGRPTDTQYF.

This clonotype occurred a few times. This chain uses TRBV4-1 with TRBJ1-4, with a possible D match to TRBD1 (6 bases). The CDR3 is 18 amino acids. From germline, CDR1 is MGHRA and CDR2 YSYEKL. V lost 7 bases and J 8 bases, leaving 29 bases between the germline ends. CDR3 DNA sequence: TGCGCCAGCACTCGATTTCCCCCTCCTACAGGGCGGGAGGAAAAACTGTTTTTT. Its protein is CASTRFPPPTGREEKLFF.

This clonotype turned up a few times. The chain carries TRBV6-6 and TRBJ1-1; the match to TRBD1 covers 7 bases. Germline V CDR1 and CDR2: MNHNY, SVGAGI (reference sequence). Trimming took 6 bases from V and 6 from J; bases not matched to a gene: 4. The CDR3 has 12 residues. This CDR3 is CASSFDRAEAFF. CDR3 sequence (DNA): TGTGCCAGCAGCTTCGACAGGGCTGAAGCTTTCTTT.

The chain is built from TRBV11-2 and TRBJ1-1; no reliable D call. The ends were cut back, 2 bases at V and 1 base at J, with 11 bases in the middle. The CDR3 loop spans 15 amino acids. Per germline, CDR1 SGHAT and CDR2 FQNNGV. The CDR3 loop is CASSLRPRWNTEAFF. In DNA form, the CDR3 reads TGTGCCAGCAGCTTAAGGCCCAGGTGGAACACTGAAGCTTTCTTT.

Here the CDR3 DNA reads TGCAGTGCTAGGGCCCTCTTGGAGACCCAGTACTTC. Translation: CSARALLETQYF. The chain employs TRBV20-1 and TRBJ2-5; the D is unclear. V was pared by 3 bases and J by 5 bases, with 10 bases between. The CDR3 contains 12 residues. The V gene's germline CDR1 is DFQATT and CDR2 SNEGSKA (reference sequence).

The rearrangement links TRBV5-5 to TRBJ2-5; weak D call: TRBD1 (5 bases). V shed 3 bases and J shed 5 bases, with 17 bases lying between them. This CDR3 has 15 amino acids. In germline, CDR1 is SGHKS, CDR2 YYEKEE (reference sequence). This CDR3 is CASSSVQGNRETQYF. The CDR3 DNA reads TGTGCCAGCAGCTCAGTTCAGGGCAATAGGGAGACCCAGTACTTC.

This clonotype was detected a few times. The chain carries TRBV28 and TRBJ2-3; TRBD2 matches at 8 bases. The CDR3 spans 16 residues. V dropped 4 bases and J dropped 3; count of bases not matched to a gene: 9. Germline V gene data show CDR1 as MDHEN and CDR2 as SYDVKM. The CDR3 reads CASSSALAERTDTQYF. CDR3 DNA sequence: TGTGCCAGCAGTTCGGCACTAGCGGAGAGAACAGATACGCAGTATTTT.

There are a few counts of this clonotype. The CDR3 region is CASSPGDELSNQPQHF. As DNA, the CDR3 is TGTGCCAGCAGCCCCGGGGACGAACTTAGCAATCAGCCCCAGCATTTT. The J gene is TRBJ1-5, the V gene TRBV7-9, with D tentatively TRBD1 (5 bases). Looked up from germline, CDR1 is SEHNR and CDR2 is FQNEAQ (reference sequence). The V end was cut by 5 bases, the J end by 0 bases, with 14 bases between. The CDR3 runs to 16 residues. Drawing the rest from reference TRBV7-9 and TRBJ1-5, the complete variable domain is DTGVSQNPRHKITKRGQNVTFRCDPISEHNRLYWYRQTLGQGPEFLTYFQNEAQLEKSRLLSDRFSAERPKGSFSTLEIQRTEQGDSAMYLCASSPGDELSNQPQHFGDGTRLSIL.

The V call is TRBV27, the J call TRBJ2-1; D is perhaps TRBD1 (6 bases). Trimming pared 5 bases from V and 2 bases from J, leaving 10 bases between. This CDR3 contains 14 residues. Germline V lookup: CDR1 MNHEY, CDR2 SMNVEV (reference sequence). The CDR3 spells CASSDRGTYNEQFF. The CDR3 DNA reads as TGTGCCAGCAGTGATAGGGGGACCTACAATGAGCAGTTCTTC.

This clonotype was observed a few times. The chain employs TRBV5-1 and TRBJ2-5, with 9 bases that match TRBD1. This CDR3 region has 19 residues. V trimming: 1 base; J trimming: 1 base; junction bases outside the gene matches: 14. The germline CDR1 and CDR2 sequences are SGHRS and YFSETQ. CDR3 nucleotides: TGCGCCAGCAGCTTGACTGGGGACCCCGGGACAGGGTTCCAAGAGACCCAGTACTTC. It yields the protein CASSLTGDPGTGFQETQYF.